The clone carrying this T cell receptor (beta chain) was seen repeatedly, ten times or more. With iRepertoire HTBI primers and Arm-PCR of CDR3 regions, TCR beta libraries were built. TCRdb re-analysed the multiplex PCR reads in MiXCR, keeping a single row per CDR3 protein. The data show over 500,000 distinct CDR3 sequences, 15% to 20% seen once. These data belong to a study of regulatory T cells in long-lasting Graves disease. CDR1 MDHEN and CDR2 SYDVKM come from the germline V gene. V gave up 7 bases and J gave up 5 bases; unmatched junction bases: 16. This CDR3 has 16 residues. Time point described: newly diagnosed GD, antithyroid drugs for less than 3 months. Scientists built the TCR library using RNA that was extracted from PBMCs. The same sample was also studied in work on T cells in Graves' hyperthyroidism and ophthalmopathy. Turning to that study: RT-PCR in the first round (using the HTBI primer set) targeted the TCR CDR3.

The clonotype comes from a woman aged 25 to 39 with Graves disease. J is TRBJ2-7 and V is TRBV28, with TRBD2 matching over 8 bases. Source: peripheral blood mononuclear cells (PBMCs), taken at new diagnosis, from a patient treated with antithyroid drugs. CDR3 sequence: CASTLQGIGGDHEQYF. The CDR3 DNA is TGTGCCAGCACCCTTCAGGGGATCGGGGGGGACCACGAGCAGTACTTC.